One sample yielded the 12 T cell receptor beta chains listed below, sequenced in a study of low-dose radiotherapy and immunotherapy resistance in tumors. TRAV- and TRBV-specific primers were used for first-strand cDNA, which covered alpha and beta chains. Both a constant-region primer and a V-primer adapter served to amplify TCRs across around 20 PCR cycles. TCRdb ran MiXCR on the reads and lists one entry per CDR3 protein. The sample has over 15,000 distinct CDR3 sequences; 74% are singletons. The origin of the receptors is a human donor with advanced metastatic prostate, ovarian, gallbladder or colorectal cancer (not recorded which). This table probably holds off-target reads from a library built for another chain.

The chain couples TRBV5-4 to TRBJ1-5, with TRBD1 matching over 7 bases. Germline assignment: CDR1 SGHNT and CDR2 YYREEE (reference sequence). The ends lost 4 bases at V and 1 base at J; junction bases unmatched: 5. CDR3 length: 15 amino acids. CDR3 nucleotide sequence: TGTGCCAGCAGCCAACAGGGGTTAAGCAATCAGCCCCAGCATTTT. Its translation is CASSQQGLSNQPQHF.

This clonotype has more than one count but fewer than ten. The chain combines TRBV5-1 with TRBJ2-1, with D maybe TRBD2 (5 bases). Trimming took 2 bases from V and 10 from J, leaving 13 bases between them. CDR3 length equals 13 residues. Germline V gene sequence: CDR1 SGHRS, CDR2 YFSETQ. CDR3 nucleotides: TGCGCCAGCAGCTTACTTCCGGACTTGGAGCAGTTCTTC. Translating gives CASSLLPDLEQFF.

The V and J genes are TRBV28 and TRBJ2-7; the match to TRBD2 covers 10 bases. Germline V gives CDR1 MDHEN, CDR2 SYDVKM. After removal of 4 bases from V and 1 base from J, the junction contained 19 bases not matched to a gene. The CDR3 has 20 amino acids. The CDR3, as DNA: TGTGCCAGCAGTTGGCCCCAGGTCCCTTTCCTAGCGGGGGTATCCTACGAGCAGTACTTC. This gives the protein CASSWPQVPFLAGVSYEQYF.

This chain uses TRBV4-1 with TRBJ2-5; TRBD2 matches at 13 bases. CDR3 length: 15 amino acids. Germline CDR1 is MGHRA and CDR2 is YSYEKL. The junction had 3 bases not matched to a gene; V was cut back by 4 bases and J by 4 bases. This CDR3 is CASSLRLAGGETQYF. The CDR3 DNA follows: TGCGCCAGCAGCCTCCGACTAGCGGGGGGAGAGACCCAGTACTTC.

In the case of this clonotype: This could be a read error, since a much larger clone is one nucleotide away. The CDR3 DNA follows: TGTGCCAGCAGTGAAGCGACAGGGAGAACGAGCCATACTTCCGAGCAGTACTTC. Translating it yields CASSEATGRTSHTSEQYF. The rearrangement joins TRBV2 to TRBJ2-7; the match to TRBD1 covers 7 bases. Germline CDR1 and CDR2: SNHLY and FYNNEI. V lost 0 bases to trimming and J lost 6 bases; unmatched junction nucleotides: 17. The CDR3 runs 18 residues.

V gene TRBV29-1 combines with J gene TRBJ2-3; TRBD2 agrees at 8 bases. This CDR3 is 16 amino acids long. The V segment lost 1 base and the J segment 4 bases; nucleotides outside the gene matches: 10. Germline values: CDR1 SQVTM, CDR2 ANQGSEA. The DNA of the CDR3 is TGCAGCGTTGAAGGGAATAGCGGGATAACTCCAGATACGCAGTATTTT. This encodes CSVEGNSGITPDTQYF.

This clonotype was detected only once. The chain links TRBV12-5 to TRBJ2-1, with 12 bases matching TRBD2. The CDR3 is 15 amino acids. Looked up from germline, CDR1 is LGHNT and CDR2 is FRNRAP. The J segment lost 9 bases and the V segment lost 7 bases, leaving 10 bases of the junction unmatched. DNA of the CDR3: TGTGCTAGTGCCCGGACTAGCGGGGCTGGGGGTGAGCAGTTCTTC. Translation gives CASARTSGAGGEQFF.

This chain uses TRBV29-1 with TRBJ2-1; 15 bases match TRBD2. Germline-derived CDR1 and CDR2 are SQVTM and ANQGSEA. J lost 10 bases, V lost 7 bases, and 14 bases had no gene match. CDR3 length equals 16 residues. The CDR3 loop reads CSGGLAGGPFAREQFF. In DNA, the CDR3 is TGCAGCGGCGGACTAGCGGGGGGGCCCTTCGCCCGAGAGCAGTTCTTC.

The chain carries TRBV6-2 or TRBV6-3 and TRBJ2-1; 8 nucleotides match TRBD2. CDR3 size: 18 residues. J gave up 2 bases and V 2 bases, and 11 bases lay outside the gene matches. Germline-derived CDR1 and CDR2 are MNHEY and SVGEGT. CDR3 DNA sequence: TGTGCCAGCAGTTACAGGCTAGCGGGCCCTACCACCTACAATGAGCAGTTCTTC. Translated, it gives CASSYRLAGPTTYNEQFF.

DNA for the CDR3: TGTGCCAGTAGTTCCCCCCTAGCAGGAACCTACAATGAGCAGTTCTTC. Its protein is CASSSPLAGTYNEQFF. The chain links TRBV19 to TRBJ2-1; D is perhaps TRBD2 (5 bases). The CDR3 extends over 16 amino acids. V was pared by 5 bases and J by 2 bases, with 16 bases between. Per the germline V gene, CDR1 is LNHDA and CDR2 is SQIVND (reference sequence). Full variable domain (outside the CDR3, taken from reference TRBV19 and TRBJ2-1): DGGITQSPKYLFRKEGQNVTLSCEQNLNHDAMYWYRQDPGQGLRLIYYSQIVNDFQKGDIAEGYSVSREKKESFPLTVTSAQKNPTAFYLCASSSPLAGTYNEQFFGPGTRLTVL.

V and J are TRBV12-3 or TRBV12-4 and TRBJ1-2, with D possibly matching TRBD1 (6 bases). The CDR3 is 13 residues long. V was clipped by 5 bases and J by 3 bases, with 10 bases between them. CDR3 in DNA: TGTGCCAGCAGTCAGGACAGTGACTATGGCTACACCTTC. It encodes CASSQDSDYGYTF.

In its sample, this clonotype was seen once. The chain employs TRBV6-1 and TRBJ1-1; D gene uncertain. V dropped 6 bases and J dropped 4 bases, with 12 bases sitting between them. The CDR3 runs to 13 residues. Germline V CDR1 and CDR2: MNHNS, SASEGT. For the CDR3, the DNA is TGTGCCAGCAGCAGACGGATGGGCACTGAAGCTTTCTTT. This sequence encodes CASSRRMGTEAFF.